This TCR beta chain originates from a study of T-cell reconstitution after alpha-beta-depleted transplantation in children. Details on this clonotype: Its matching antigen is unknown.

Findings and caveats of the study: Surviving recipient T cells and thymic progenitors produced the high day-60 TCRbeta diversity seen in some patients. Several hundred graft clones that had expanded were reportedly the source of alpha-beta T cells about two months after transplant.

The library targeted TCRbeta and was prepared with unique molecular identifiers. Via MiXCR, TCRdb re-called the PCR reads, giving one row per CDR3 protein. The table shows 80,000 to 100,000 distinct CDR3 sequences, with 23% occurring only once. V was clipped by 1 base and J by 1 base, with 15 bases between them. Germline-derived CDR1 and CDR2 are SGHNT and YYREEE (reference sequence). The CDR3 is made up of 17 amino acids. This clonotype was obtained from a boy between 2 and 15 years old with acute lymphoblastic leukemia, due to receive a stem cell transplant. This sample comprised PBMCs, obtained before TCRalphabeta/CD19-depleted stem cell transplant. The rearrangement links TRBV5-4 to TRBJ2-1; D assignment may be TRBD1 or TRBD2 (6 bases each). The CDR3 nucleotides read TGTGCCAGCAGCTTGCCGAGCGGAGGGGGGTCCTACAATGAGCAGTTCTTC. It encodes CASSLPSGGGSYNEQFF.